Listed here are 22 T cell receptor beta chains from one sample, sequenced in a study of blood T cell repertoires in COVID-19. Sequencing was performed with immunoSEQ multiplex PCR; in TCRdb, only in-frame clones are kept and a portion is missing. The sample includes about 160,000 clones, about 93% of them seen just once. Sequencing input: peripheral blood. The source is a woman aged 45-60 years with acute or convalescent COVID-19.

The chain carries TRBV19 and TRBJ1-5; D might be TRBD1 (5 bases). The V end lost 5 bases, the J end lost 2 bases, and 13 bases lay between the germline ends. CDR1 and CDR2 from the germline V gene are LNHDA and SQIVND (reference sequence). The CDR3 totals 15 residues. CDR3 sequence: CASSYGGERNQPQHF. CDR3 coding DNA: TGTGCCAGTAGTTATGGGGGGGAACGCAATCAGCCCCAGCATTTT.

The gene calls are TRBV5-5 and TRBJ2-3, with D possibly being TRBD1 (5 bases). Germline CDR1 reads SGHKS; CDR2 reads YYEKEE (reference sequence). CDR3 length equals 14 residues. Trimming stripped 0 bases from V and 6 bases from J, with 11 bases between. CDR3 coding DNA: TGTGCCAGCAGCTTGGGACAGCTTATTGATACGCAGTATTTT. This codes for CASSLGQLIDTQYF.

The chain employs TRBV7-2 and TRBJ2-7; D remains unclear. Trimming shortened V by 5 bases and J by 3 bases, and 17 bases separated the two germline ends. In germline, CDR1 is SGHTA, CDR2 FQGNSA. The CDR3 is made up of 15 amino acids. The CDR3, as DNA: TGTGCCAGCAGCCCAAACATGTTAACTAACTACGAGCAGTACTTC. It translates to CASSPNMLTNYEQYF.

This clone was seen only a few times. The V call is TRBV7-2, the J call TRBJ1-5; D gene unclear. Trimming removed 5 bases from V and 2 bases from J, with 10 bases in between. This CDR3 spans 14 amino acids. Per germline, CDR1 SGHTA and CDR2 FQGNSA. DNA of the CDR3: TGTGCCAGCAGCCAGAACCTGGGCAATCAGCCCCAGCATTTT. Translation: CASSQNLGNQPQHF. The full variable domain, completed using reference TRBV7-2 and TRBJ1-5, is GAGVSQSPSNKVTEKGKDVELRCDPISGHTALYWYRQSLGQGLEFLIYFQGNSAPDKSGLPSDRFSAERTGGSVSTLTIQRTQQEDSAVYLCASSQNLGNQPQHFGDGTRLSIL.

The V call is TRBV7-9, the J call TRBJ2-7; tentatively, D is TRBD2 (7 bases). CDR3 length: 16 residues. The V end was cut by 3 bases, the J end by 4 bases, with 19 bases between. Germline-derived CDR1 and CDR2 are SEHNR and FQNEAQ (reference sequence). In DNA form, the CDR3 reads TGTGCCAGCAGCTTTCGCGGCTTGCGGGGGCAATACGAGCAGTACTTC. Its protein is CASSFRGLRGQYEQYF. Drawing the rest from reference TRBV7-9 and TRBJ2-7, the complete variable domain is DTGVSQNPRHKITKRGQNVTFRCDPISEHNRLYWYRQTLGQGPEFLTYFQNEAQLEKSRLLSDRFSAERPKGSFSTLEIQRTEQGDSAMYLCASSFRGLRGQYEQYFGPGTRLTVT.

V and J are TRBV30 and TRBJ2-7; 10 bases align to TRBD2. Germline CDR1 is GTSNPN and CDR2 is SVGIG (reference sequence). V gave up 1 base and J gave up 5 bases; unmatched junction bases: 5. The CDR3 covers 14 residues. The CDR3 here is CAWSDLAGVNEQYF. CDR3 in DNA: TGTGCCTGGAGTGACCTAGCGGGAGTCAACGAGCAGTACTTC.

This chain joins TRBV7-2 and TRBJ1-6, with 8 bases identical to TRBD1. With 5 bases clipped from V and 4 bases from J, the junction kept 4 bases outside the gene matches. Looked up from germline, CDR1 is SGHTA and CDR2 is FQGNSA. The CDR3 consists of 15 residues. CDR3 coding DNA: TGTGCCAGCAGCACCCGGACAGGGTATAATTCACCCCTCCACTTT. Translating it yields CASSTRTGYNSPLHF.

The chain carries TRBV2 and TRBJ2-2, with D uncertain. Trimming cost V 7 bases and J 1 base, with 10 bases left between them. The CDR3 loop spans 14 amino acids. Germline values: CDR1 SNHLY, CDR2 FYNNEI. The CDR3 DNA reads as TGTGCCAGCACCTGGGCGTGGAACACCGGGGAGCTGTTTTTT. Residues: CASTWAWNTGELFF.

The gene calls are TRBV6-1 and TRBJ1-3; 9 bases match TRBD1. Germline V gives CDR1 MNHNS, CDR2 SASEGT. After removal of 4 bases from V and 4 bases from J, the junction contained 8 bases not matched to a gene. This CDR3 spans 16 amino acids. The CDR3 region is CASSAPPGQGGNTIYF. Written as DNA, the CDR3 is TGTGCCAGCAGTGCCCCCCCGGGACAGGGAGGAAACACCATATATTTT.

The rearrangement joins TRBV5-1 to TRBJ2-5; 8 bases line up with TRBD2. Germline V lookup: CDR1 SGHRS, CDR2 YFSETQ. The CDR3 is 17 amino acids. J was trimmed by 0 bases and V by 0 bases; bases with no gene match: 7. CDR3 bases: TGCGCCAGCAGCTTGGGGGTGATAGCGGGGTACCAAGAGACCCAGTACTTC. This gives the protein CASSLGVIAGYQETQYF.

The chain joins TRBV5-1 to TRBJ2-7; 9 nucleotides agree with TRBD1. J was trimmed by 7 bases and V by 0 bases; bases with no gene match: 11. The CDR3 runs to 16 residues. Germline-derived CDR1 and CDR2 are SGHRS and YFSETQ. Here the CDR3 reads CASSLVPGQGMGEQYF. In nucleotides, the CDR3 is TGCGCCAGCAGCTTGGTCCCGGGACAGGGAATGGGGGAGCAGTACTTC.

The chain has TRBV19 and TRBJ1-1; TRBD1 matches at 8 bases. Unmatched junction bases numbered 1, after V lost 9 bases and J lost 1 base. Germline assignment: CDR1 LNHDA and CDR2 SQIVND (reference sequence). This CDR3 region has 12 residues. In DNA form, the CDR3 reads TGTGCCAGCGGACAGGGGAACACTGAAGCTTTCTTT. Its translation is CASGQGNTEAFF.

The chain joins TRBV7-9 to TRBJ1-1; 8 bases line up with TRBD1. The CDR3 loop spans 13 amino acids. Germline V lookup: CDR1 SEHNR, CDR2 FQNEAQ (reference sequence). V dropped 3 bases and J dropped 6; count of bases not matched to a gene: 3. The CDR3 spells CASSLTGAAEAFF. CDR3 sequence (DNA): TGTGCCAGCAGCTTGACAGGGGCGGCTGAAGCTTTCTTT.

Of note for this clone: A read error is possible here, since a much larger clone lies one base away. The sample contains more than one DNA sequence encoding this CDR3. For the CDR3, the DNA is TGTGCCAGCAGCCCCGGAGGAAATTCACCCCTCCACTTT. As protein: CASSPGGNSPLHF. The J gene is TRBJ1-6, the V gene TRBV7-3; D uncertain. This CDR3 is built from 13 residues. Germline V lookup: CDR1 SGHTA, CDR2 FQGTGA. Trimming shortened V by 5 bases and J by 7 bases, and 9 bases separated the two germline ends.

The rearrangement uses TRBV5-6 and TRBJ2-5, with 8 bases lining up with TRBD2. V dropped 0 bases and J dropped 3; count of bases not matched to a gene: 4. The germline V gene has CDR1 SGHDT and CDR2 YYEEEE. This CDR3 spans 15 amino acids. The CDR3 region is CASSLASGSKETQYF. The CDR3, as DNA: TGTGCCAGCAGCTTGGCCAGCGGGAGTAAAGAGACCCAGTACTTC.

This clone is a singleton in its sample. The genes are TRBV3-1 (or the pseudogene TRBV3-2) and TRBJ1-5, with a weak D call TRBD1 (5 bases). The CDR3 loop spans 14 amino acids. Trimming stripped 1 base from V and 2 bases from J, with 6 bases between. Looked up from germline, CDR1 is LGHDT and CDR2 is YNNKEL (reference sequence). CDR3 region: CASSQGGGNQPQHF. The CDR3 bases are TGTGCCAGCAGCCAAGGGGGCGGCAATCAGCCCCAGCATTTT.

The genes are TRBV28 and TRBJ2-2; 7 positions agree with TRBD2. CDR1 is MDHEN and CDR2 is SYDVKM in the germline V gene. The CDR3 spans 15 residues. V was pared by 8 bases and J by 4 bases, with 10 bases of the junction left unmatched. The CDR3 bases are TGTGCCAGCCTCAAGGGCGGGAGTCGCACCGGGGAGCTGTTTTTT. This encodes CASLKGGSRTGELFF.

The chain has TRBV7-3 and TRBJ2-3; D is ambiguous. Germline values: CDR1 SGHTA, CDR2 FQGTGA. V lost 5 bases and J 3 bases, leaving 9 bases between the germline ends. The CDR3 sequence is 13 residues long. Here the CDR3 DNA reads TGTGCCAGCAGCCCTTCTCTGACAGATACGCAGTATTTT. This sequence encodes CASSPSLTDTQYF.

This sequence joins TRBV5-4 and TRBJ2-5; TRBD2 matches at 9 bases. The germline gives CDR1 SGHNT, CDR2 YYREEE (reference sequence). V shed 1 base and J 1 base; nucleotides not matched to a gene: 8. The CDR3 is made up of 17 amino acids. CDR3 sequence reads: CASSLTLLAGIQETQYF. In DNA, the CDR3 is TGTGCCAGCAGCTTGACATTGCTAGCGGGGATCCAAGAGACCCAGTACTTC.

This clone was counted between two and nine times. The gene calls are TRBV10-3 and TRBJ2-5; TRBD1 agrees at 11 bases. This CDR3 is built from 16 residues. CDR1 and CDR2 from the germline V gene are ENHRY and SYGVKD. V was pared by 2 bases and J by 1 base, with 3 bases of the junction left unmatched. DNA for the CDR3: TGTGCCATCAGTGAGGGCGGGACAGGGGGCCAAGAGACCCAGTACTTC. This translates into CAISEGGTGGQETQYF.

The chain recombines TRBV2 with TRBJ1-4; D gene unclear. V lost 4 bases and J 6 bases, leaving 12 bases between the germline ends. This CDR3 region has 14 residues. Germline loops: CDR1 SNHLY, CDR2 FYNNEI. The CDR3 spells CASSVDGLHEKLFF. The DNA of the CDR3 is TGTGCCAGCAGTGTTGATGGGCTTCATGAAAAACTGTTTTTT.

V usage is TRBV9 and J usage is TRBJ2-1; 13 bases line up with TRBD2. Trimming at V came to 4 bases and at J to 7 bases, leaving 8 bases not matched to a gene. CDR1 is SGDLS, CDR2 YYNGEE, per germline. The CDR3 totals 16 residues. Here the CDR3 reads CASSFDGLAGVNEQFF. CDR3 nucleotides: TGTGCCAGCAGCTTCGATGGACTAGCGGGAGTTAATGAGCAGTTCTTC.